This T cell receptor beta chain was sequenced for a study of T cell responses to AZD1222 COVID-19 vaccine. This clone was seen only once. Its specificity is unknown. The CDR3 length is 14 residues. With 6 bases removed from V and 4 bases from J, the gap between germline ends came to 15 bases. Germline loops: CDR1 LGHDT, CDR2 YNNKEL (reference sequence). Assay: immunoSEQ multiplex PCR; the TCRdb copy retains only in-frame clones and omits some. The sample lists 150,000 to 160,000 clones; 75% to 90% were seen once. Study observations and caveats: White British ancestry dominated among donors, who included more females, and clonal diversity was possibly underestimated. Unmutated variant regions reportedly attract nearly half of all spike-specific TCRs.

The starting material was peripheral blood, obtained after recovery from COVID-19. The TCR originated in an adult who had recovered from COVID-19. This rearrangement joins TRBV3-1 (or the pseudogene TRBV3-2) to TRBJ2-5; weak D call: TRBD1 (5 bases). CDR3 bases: TGTGCCAGCAGGGGCTTGGGGCTGTTAGAGACCCAGTACTTC. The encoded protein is CASRGLGLLETQYF.